The 28 T cell receptor beta chains below come from one sample, sequenced in a study of T cell repertoires in cytomegalovirus infection. TCRdb ran MiXCR on the reads and lists one entry per CDR3 protein. The repertoire has approximately 910,000 distinct CDR3 sequences, around 32% of them found once; the top ten carry over 12%. For these TCRs, the target antigens are not known. The material sequenced was cultured CD8+ T cells from PBMCs, taken from culture after CMV antigen stimulation. These TCRs come from a human donor in good health (CMV status not recorded). Some clones in this sample may be carry-over from other donors' samples.

This clonotype was counted a few times. This chain connects TRBV3-1 to TRBJ2-1; no reliable D call. Trimming removed 0 bases from V and 5 bases from J, with 2 bases in between. Germline V gives CDR1 LGHDT, CDR2 YNNKEL (reference sequence). The CDR3 spans 12 residues. The CDR3 here is CASSQDDNEQFF. The CDR3 DNA is TGTGCCAGCAGCCAAGATGACAATGAGCAGTTCTTC.

In the case of this clonotype: The junction departs from germline at one end; a sequencing error may be responsible. In DNA, the CDR3 is TGCGCCAGCAGCCAAGAGCCGGGGAGCAATCAGTCCCAGCATTTT. This gives the protein CASSQEPGSNQSQHF. The rearrangement joins TRBV4-1 to TRBJ1-5; no clear D. The germline V gene encodes CDR1 MGHRA and CDR2 YSYEKL. CDR3 length: 15 residues.

V and J are TRBV12-3 or TRBV12-4 and TRBJ2-5; 9 bases match TRBD2. The J segment lost 0 bases and the V segment lost 3 bases, leaving 8 bases of the junction unmatched. This CDR3 is built from 17 residues. The CDR3 sequence: CASSFVAGEKYQETQYF. The CDR3 DNA reads as TGTGCCAGCAGTTTTGTAGCGGGGGAGAAGTACCAAGAGACCCAGTACTTC.

The J gene is TRBJ1-5, the V gene TRBV15; weak D call: TRBD1 (6 bases). V was clipped by 1 base and J by 5 bases, with 15 bases between them. The CDR3 is made up of 16 amino acids. Looked up from germline, CDR1 is LNHNV and CDR2 is YYDKDF (reference sequence). The CDR3 DNA is TGTGCCACCAGCAGAGTAGAGCAGGGGTCGGATCAGCCCCAGCATTTT. Translating gives CATSRVEQGSDQPQHF.

The rearrangement joins TRBV7-9 to TRBJ1-2; D remains unclear. Germline-derived CDR1 and CDR2 are SEHNR and FQNEAQ (reference sequence). The CDR3 covers 12 residues. V was pared by 6 bases and J by 5 bases, with 10 bases between. DNA of the CDR3: TGTGCCAGCAGACCTGAGGGTTATGGCTACACCTTC. It encodes CASRPEGYGYTF.

V gene TRBV7-6 combines with J gene TRBJ1-6, with TRBD1 matching over 7 bases. This CDR3 comprises 16 residues. Germline-derived CDR1 and CDR2 are SGHVS and FNYEAQ. The ends lost 5 bases at V and 9 bases at J; junction bases unmatched: 13. The CDR3 protein is CASSPRQGDIPSPLHF. CDR3 DNA sequence: TGTGCCAGCAGCCCCCGACAGGGCGATATACCTTCACCCCTCCACTTT. The full variable domain, completed using reference TRBV7-6 and TRBJ1-6, is GAGVSQSPRYKVTKRGQDVALRCDPISGHVSLYWYRQALGQGPEFLTYFNYEAQQDKSGLPNDRFSAERPEGSISTLTIQRTEQRDSAMYRCASSPRQGDIPSPLHFGNGTRLTVT.

The chain couples TRBV7-9 to TRBJ2-1, with D perhaps TRBD2 (6 bases). V gave up 2 bases and J gave up 8 bases, with 16 bases separating them. Germline CDR1 is SEHNR and CDR2 is FQNEAQ (reference sequence). The CDR3 is made up of 15 amino acids. Here the CDR3 DNA reads TGTGCCAGCAGCTTATACTCTAGCGTAGTATATGAGCAGTTCTTC. Protein: CASSLYSSVVYEQFF. The whole variable domain, remainder taken from reference TRBV7-9 and TRBJ2-1, is DTGVSQNPRHKITKRGQNVTFRCDPISEHNRLYWYRQTLGQGPEFLTYFQNEAQLEKSRLLSDRFSAERPKGSFSTLEIQRTEQGDSAMYLCASSLYSSVVYEQFFGPGTRLTVL.

The rearrangement links TRBV7-6 to TRBJ2-7; 8 bases match TRBD1. J was trimmed by 2 bases and V by 1 base; bases with no gene match: 7. Germline lookup yields CDR1 SGHVS and CDR2 FNYEAQ. The CDR3 totals 16 residues. The CDR3: CASSLVPLGQAYEQYF. In DNA, the CDR3 is TGTGCCAGCAGCTTAGTCCCCTTGGGACAGGCCTACGAGCAGTACTTC. Drawing the rest from reference TRBV7-6 and TRBJ2-7, the complete variable domain is GAGVSQSPRYKVTKRGQDVALRCDPISGHVSLYWYRQALGQGPEFLTYFNYEAQQDKSGLPNDRFSAERPEGSISTLTIQRTEQRDSAMYRCASSLVPLGQAYEQYFGPGTRLTVT.

The V gene is TRBV13, the J gene TRBJ1-2; tentatively, D is TRBD1 (5 bases). CDR1 is PRHDT and CDR2 is FYEKMQ in the germline V gene (reference sequence). This CDR3 spans 15 amino acids. Deletions cut 5 bases from V and 3 bases from J, with 16 bases between. The CDR3 loop is CASSPFGARDYGYTF. In nucleotides, the CDR3 is TGTGCCAGCAGCCCCTTTGGGGCCAGGGACTATGGCTACACCTTC.

This clonotype was seen at least ten times. The genes are TRBV7-6 and TRBJ2-5, with D tentatively TRBD1 (7 bases). Trimming stripped 5 bases from V and 1 base from J, with 14 bases between. The CDR3 loop spans 15 amino acids. CDR1 SGHVS and CDR2 FNYEAQ come from the germline V gene. The CDR3 is CASSPARGVQETQYF. For the CDR3, the DNA is TGTGCCAGCAGCCCAGCCAGGGGGGTCCAAGAGACCCAGTACTTC.

This clonotype turned up a few times. The chain couples TRBV20-1 to TRBJ2-7, with D perhaps matching TRBD1 (5 bases). V gave up 6 bases and J gave up 0 bases, with 15 bases separating them. The CDR3 spans 14 residues. Germline CDR1 reads DFQATT; CDR2 reads SNEGSKA (reference sequence). The CDR3: CSAYTGDGSYEQYV. In DNA form, the CDR3 reads TGCAGTGCCTACACAGGTGACGGCTCCTACGAGCAGTACGTC.

This clonotype has just one count. This chain joins TRBV7-6 and TRBJ2-3; 14 positions match TRBD2. J was trimmed by 4 bases and V by 4 bases; bases with no gene match: 7. The CDR3 is made up of 17 amino acids. Looked up from germline, CDR1 is SGHVS and CDR2 is FNYEAQ. CDR3 protein: CASSSPTSGGVADTQYF. CDR3 nucleotides: TGTGCCAGCAGCTCACCGACTAGCGGGGGGGTGGCAGATACGCAGTATTTT.

V usage is TRBV20-1 and J usage is TRBJ1-1; D ambiguous. The CDR3 contains 17 residues. Germline V lookup: CDR1 DFQATT, CDR2 SNEGSKA (reference sequence). Trimming pared 1 base from V and 3 bases from J, leaving 21 bases between. In DNA, the CDR3 is TGCAGTGCTAGAGTAACCGGGGTAGGAGGATTGGACACTGAAGCTTTCTTT. Its translation: CSARVTGVGGLDTEAFF.

The table lists this clonotype with a few counts. V usage is TRBV5-6 and J usage is TRBJ1-1; maybe TRBD1 (6 bases). This CDR3 spans 13 amino acids. The V gene's germline CDR1 is SGHDT and CDR2 YYEEEE. V lost 1 base and J lost 6, with 10 bases in between. CDR3 coding DNA: TGTGCCAGCAGCTTGAGGGGGTTCGCTGAAGCTTTCTTT. It translates to CASSLRGFAEAFF. Combining the CDR3 with reference TRBV5-6 and TRBJ1-1 gives the whole variable domain DAGVTQSPTHLIKTRGQQVTLRCSPKSGHDTVSWYQQALGQGPQFIFQYYEEEERQRGNFPDRFSGHQFPNYSSELNVNALLLGDSALYLCASSLRGFAEAFFGQGTRLTVV.

This rearrangement joins TRBV5-5 to TRBJ1-2; no clear D gene. Germline CDR1 is SGHKS and CDR2 is YYEKEE (reference sequence). V dropped 4 bases and J dropped 0 bases, with 16 bases sitting between them. The CDR3 length is 16 residues. In DNA form, the CDR3 reads TGTGCCAGCAGCCCACATACTTTAGTTGCTAACTATGGCTACACCTTC. This gives the protein CASSPHTLVANYGYTF.

The table lists this clonotype with many counts. This sequence joins TRBV15 and TRBJ1-5; D is perhaps TRBD1 (6 bases). Germline CDR1 and CDR2: LNHNV and YYDKDF (reference sequence). V was trimmed by 7 bases and J by 8 bases, leaving 15 bases between them. This CDR3 region has 13 residues. The CDR3 is CATTPGASKPQHF. The DNA of the CDR3 is TGTGCCACCACCCCGGGGGCATCAAAGCCCCAGCATTTT.

This chain's CDR3 is CASSVAPNSNQPQHF. The CDR3 coding sequence is TGTGCCAGCAGCGTAGCACCCAATAGCAATCAGCCCCAGCATTTT. This chain uses TRBV9 with TRBJ1-5; D unclear. From germline, CDR1 is SGDLS and CDR2 YYNGEE. V was shortened by 0 bases and J by 0 bases, with 7 bases between the two germline ends. The CDR3 runs to 15 residues.

This clonotype has a handful of counts. This chain connects TRBV27 to TRBJ1-1; D gene unclear. The CDR3 is 14 amino acids. In germline, CDR1 is MNHEY, CDR2 SMNVEV (reference sequence). The V end was cut by 7 bases, the J end by 8 bases, with 20 bases between. The CDR3 protein is CASNPGSMTSEAFF. The CDR3 DNA follows: TGTGCCAGCAACCCGGGATCAATGACTTCAGAAGCTTTCTTT.

The chain combines TRBV11-2 with TRBJ2-3; TRBD1 is a possible D gene (5 bases). CDR1 and CDR2 from the germline V gene are SGHAT and FQNNGV. Between the trimmed V and J ends, which lost 4 bases and 0 bases, there was a span of 11 bases. This CDR3 has 15 residues. The CDR3 nucleotides are TGTGCCAGCAGCTCGTCACAGGTTAGCACAGATACGCAGTATTTT. Translating gives CASSSSQVSTDTQYF.

The V and J genes are TRBV27 and TRBJ2-5; 7 nucleotides agree with TRBD2. Germline V gene lookup returns CDR1 MNHEY and CDR2 SMNVEV (reference sequence). Trimming removed 6 bases from V and 7 bases from J; junction bases left unmatched: 8. The CDR3 has 13 amino acids. CDR3 nucleotide sequence: TGTGCCAGCAGCCCGCCGGGGGGTCTGACCCAGTACTTC. Translated: CASSPPGGLTQYF.

The chain uses TRBV27 and TRBJ1-6; tentatively, D is TRBD1 (5 bases). The CDR3 has 14 amino acids. The germline V gene encodes CDR1 MNHEY and CDR2 SMNVEV (reference sequence). Trimming removed 3 bases at V and 7 bases at J, with 10 bases between. The CDR3: CASSFGGGNSPLHF. The CDR3 bases are TGTGCCAGCAGTTTTGGGGGAGGCAATTCACCCCTCCACTTT.

The chain combines TRBV11-1 with TRBJ2-7; 12 bases fit TRBD2. The germline gives CDR1 SGHAT, CDR2 FQDESV (reference sequence). The CDR3 extends over 16 amino acids. The V gene end was trimmed by 1 base and the J gene end by 0 bases; junction bases not matched to a gene: 1. CDR3 amino acids: CASSLGTSGTSYEQYF. In DNA form, the CDR3 reads TGTGCCAGCAGCTTAGGGACTAGCGGGACCTCCTACGAGCAGTACTTC.

This clonotype was counted only a few times. The J gene is TRBJ2-5, the V gene TRBV7-9, with D possibly TRBD1 on 6 matching bases. The V end lost 0 bases, the J end lost 0 bases, and 17 bases lay between the germline ends. The CDR3 consists of 18 residues. CDR1 and CDR2 from the germline V gene are SEHNR and FQNEAQ (reference sequence). The CDR3 protein is CASSLATGTPLYQETQYF. DNA for the CDR3: TGTGCCAGCAGCTTAGCAACAGGGACGCCTCTGTACCAAGAGACCCAGTACTTC.

J is TRBJ1-1 and V is TRBV12-5, with a tentative D call TRBD1 (5 bases). The length of the CDR3 is 12 residues. Germline loops: CDR1 LGHNT, CDR2 FRNRAP. The V gene lost 7 bases and the J gene lost 5 bases, with 11 bases spanning the gap. CDR3 nucleotides: TGTGCTAGTGACTCCAGGGAAACTGAAGCTTTCTTT. Amino acid sequence: CASDSRETEAFF.

V usage is TRBV4-1 and J usage is TRBJ2-7; D perhaps matches TRBD2 (6 bases). The CDR3 extends over 15 amino acids. The V gene's germline CDR1 is MGHRA and CDR2 YSYEKL. V lost 4 bases, J lost 7 bases, and 20 bases lay in between. This CDR3 reads CASSPMDGSQEEQYF. CDR3 bases: TGCGCCAGCAGCCCTATGGACGGGAGTCAGGAGGAGCAGTACTTC.

This clonotype came up once. One end of the junction does not line up with germline, which may come from a read error. This chain links TRBV4-1 with TRBJ1-6, with 9 bases lining up with TRBD1. This CDR3 comprises 15 residues. Germline V CDR1 and CDR2: MGHRA, YSYEKL. This chain's CDR3 is CTSSQEGTGTSPLHF. The CDR3 coding sequence is TGCACCAGCAGCCAAGAGGGGACAGGGACTTCACCCCTCCACTTT.

This clonotype has a handful of counts. CDR3 residues: CASSLTIGGDEAFF. DNA of the CDR3: TGTGCCAGCAGCTTAACTATTGGCGGAGATGAAGCTTTCTTT. V is TRBV7-6 and J is TRBJ1-1; D call uncertain. The CDR3 is 14 amino acids. In germline, CDR1 is SGHVS, CDR2 FNYEAQ. Trimming removed 2 bases from V and 7 bases from J, with 14 bases in between.

In this sample, this clonotype turned up a few times. This chain links TRBV5-5 with TRBJ1-1, with a weak D call TRBD1 (5 bases). The length of the CDR3 is 17 residues. In germline, CDR1 is SGHKS, CDR2 YYEKEE (reference sequence). V was trimmed by 4 bases and J by 3 bases, leaving 22 bases between them. The CDR3 DNA reads as TGTGCCAGCAGCGAGTTTACGAGGGGTATTTTGGACACTGAAGCTTTCTTT. This codes for CASSEFTRGILDTEAFF.